Sequencing of this T cell receptor (beta chain) was carried out in a study of cytomegalovirus exposure and HLA in healthy donors (dated by TCRdb to about 2017). Turning to the overall study: In an earlier analysis of some 610 of the donors, 250 to 350 Gb of sequence data and about 110 million unique TCR beta sequences from 150 million to 200 million T cells were reported. Roughly 300 gigabases of sequencing data and 70 million to 85 million unique TCR sequences were included in an early release covering about 600 HLA-typed donors. The genetic ancestry cluster associated with self-reported Caucasian donors included around 76% of the 350 to 500 genotyped donors. The study aimed to test whether cataloging public T cell receptors could reveal signatures of past pathogen exposure. The study used immunosequencing to profile the T cell repertoires of 670 or so subjects and linked those repertoires to cytomegalovirus serostatus. Along with the 666-subject first cohort, a separate validation cohort of about 110 different subjects was used. The study combined high-throughput TCR immunosequencing, statistical association of individual TCRs with disease status, and machine learning to predict cytomegalovirus infection status. A later analysis re-examined previously published TCR beta repertoires from around 670 donors and added high-resolution HLA genotyping to investigate patterns of TCR occurrence. In the later analysis, no new phenotypic data were used to find candidate immune exposures; instead, reliance was placed on TCR beta sequences and their occurrence across donors. An earlier analysis of 587 of the donors used high-throughput TCR beta sequencing to judge whether each TCR beta V gene segment behaved as functional or pseudogenic. Donor age, sex, ethnicity and CMV serostatus were compiled alongside the repertoire data. A later genetic analysis took genome-wide SNP genotypes for about three fifths of the 666 donors and used that subset as a discovery cohort. Every repertoire in the discovery cohort had been generated on one and the same sequencing platform. HLA typing included class I and class II loci at four-digit resolution. Typing coverage varied by locus: roughly 629-630 donors for A, B, C, DRB1 and DQB1; approximately 500 for DQA1; approximately 610 for DPA1; about 450 for DPB1. About 5 DR-DQ haplotypes were handled as single units for association and clustering, since linkage in the cohort was strong. On average, roughly 240,000 unique TCR beta nucleotide sequences were sequenced per donor among fewer than 500 genotyped donors of the cohort, with 15% to 20% of those sequences being non-productive. What the study reported, not specific to this receptor: A later analysis found that TCR association rates varied across HLA loci, with DRB1 alleles showing the most associated TCRs and HLA-C alleles the fewest. The cohort was sequenced for TCR beta chains only, and without alpha or paired-chain data the features that could be detected were limited. When HLA alleles, especially DR and DQ, strongly co-occurred, TCR associations were difficult to assign to individual alleles. Across donors, most TCR sequences were observed very rarely, whereas some public TCRs were present in many individuals. Presence/absence analyses assumed roughly uniform sequencing depth across donors, an assumption that may not hold. Compared with equally common non-associated chains, HLA-associated TCR beta chains in a later analysis were more clonally expanded and had lower generation probabilities. The authors suggested that the approach could potentially be generalized to other disease states and immunological phenotypes. CMV serostatus was the only immune exposure information available for the cohort. In both the original and validation cohorts, the classifier was reported to diagnose cytomegalovirus status with high specificity and sensitivity. According to a later analysis, most CMV-associated TCR beta chains appeared to be HLA-restricted, and the HLA associations seemed to be driven largely by CMV exposure. A few of the identified cytomegalovirus-associated TCR beta chains were confirmed in vitro to be specific for cytomegalovirus antigens. A further reported finding was that TCR beta sequences accurately predicted the HLA-A and HLA-B alleles for most subjects in the first cohort. A group of highly shared sequence variants was considered likely to be a technical artifact of the sequencing pipeline. Linkage disequilibrium might explain the correlated functional status among segregating V segments, but an unknown experimental factor could not be excluded. A later genetic analysis reported fewer N-insertions in productive TCRs among donors in an Asian-associated ancestry cluster than the roughly 620-donor mean. An association between a missense DCLRE1C variant and V-gene and J-gene trimming of TCR beta chains was found in a later genetic analysis and replicated in an independent cohort. Roughly 17 rarely observed V segments, including chromosome 9 orphons, were excluded from the earlier analysis of several hundred of the donors because counts were too low. Several of the top co-occurrence clusters appeared to be linked to parvovirus B19, influenza, CMV and Epstein-Barr virus, according to a later analysis. The study listed 150 to 200 TCR beta chains as associated with cytomegalovirus. Because HLA typing was unavailable for some donors at each locus, only the typed subset was used in association tests. At a false discovery rate of 0.05, a later analysis linked 15,000 to 20,000 TCR beta sequences to specific HLA alleles. The 87-base-pair reads could not distinguish some IMGT-functional V segments, including TRBV6-2 and TRBV6-3, so those segments were excluded. In an earlier analysis of about 600 of the donors, most TCR beta V segments appeared in productive rearrangements about 87% or about 30% of the time, broadly matching IMGT annotations.

Libraries were constructed by the immunoSEQ multiplex PCR assay. A mixture of 60 forward primers for TCR Vbeta segments and 13 reverse primers for TCR Jbeta segments was used in the multiplex PCR. A multiplex PCR assay on genomic DNA amplified the CDR3 region of rearranged TCR beta genes. On the Illumina HiSeq System, the amplified TCR beta libraries were sequenced as 87-base-pair reads. From the authors' description of their analysis: A later analysis counted about 82 million unique TCR beta chains across the roughly 700 repertoires, and 10 million to 12 million of these chains were shared by at least two donors. A nearest-neighbor algorithm error-corrected the raw reads and collapsed the reads into unique sequences, merging closely related sequences to remove PCR and sequencing errors. To assign V, D and J gene segments, CDR3 sequences were aligned to IMGT reference sequences. Each retained sequence needed at least a six-nucleotide match to both a V gene segment and a J gene segment. Rearrangements were classified as productive when the CDR3 lacked stop codons and remained in frame with V and J, and all other rearrangements were classified as non-productive. CDR3 was defined according to IMGT convention as the region running from the second conserved V-encoded cysteine to the conserved J-encoded phenylalanine. The earlier analysis of roughly 590 of the donors excluded sequences that lacked an unambiguous match to a single V gene segment. An earlier analysis of over 450 of the donors classified V segments as functional when productive rearrangements were above 56.7% and as segregating when the standard deviation between donors was above 5%. To diagnose cytomegalovirus status from the catalog of TCR beta chain sequences, a statistical classification framework was built. A later analysis assigned V and J genes by comparing TCR nucleotide sequences with IMGT/GENE-DB human TR gene sequences. A later analysis assigned CDR3 sequences and most-parsimonious VDJ recombination scenarios with the TCRdist pipeline. In a later analysis, each TCR beta chain was defined by its CDR3 amino acid sequence together with its V-gene family, and reads lacking a unique V-gene family were excluded. A later analysis removed 592 highly shared, low-generation-probability nucleotide sequences to deal with suspected cross-contamination and a sequencing artifact. In a later analysis, a clonal expansion index was calculated for each public chain from normalized within-repertoire ranks of inferred template counts. A later analysis computed generation probabilities with a VDJ recombination model fitted to out-of-frame rearrangements, and checked the results against IGoR. In a later analysis, hypergeometric tests were used to score TCR-TCR, TCR-HLA and TCR-CMV co-occurrence, with a repertoire-size bias correction applied to TCR pairs. To estimate false discovery rates, a later analysis permuted the HLA or CMV assignments 20 times. A later analysis grouped co-occurring TCRs with DBSCAN, adding TCRdist sequence similarity when clustering within HLA-allele-positive subsets. Repertoires with fewer than 30,000 or more than 120,000 public chains, plus five repertoires with anomalous nucleotide sharing, were excluded from co-occurrence clustering. This is the immuneACCESS table as TCRdb keeps it, with only in-frame sequences that have V and J called. A part of the clones is gone; compared with another copy, unresolved V genes explain less than half, and the rest is unexplained. V and J calls and clone size are copied from that table; D and trimming were computed from the DNA. The sample table shows some 140,000 clones, and approximately 80% are seen once. The ten largest clones take up approximately 2% of the sample.

The cohort was made up of approximately 700 healthy bone marrow donors. At the time of sampling, every cohort member was nominally healthy, though immune exposures that went unrecorded were likely present. The donor tested CMV seronegative and was one of the 352 seronegative cohort members. A peripheral blood sample was collected from each donor, and TCR beta sequencing was performed on peripheral blood mononuclear cells. The Qiagen DNeasy Blood Extraction Kit was used to extract genomic DNA from the blood cell samples. Looking up the germline V gene yields CDR1 MNHNS and CDR2 SASEGT. The CDR3 contains 15 residues, cysteine and phenylalanine counted. The retained sequence is limited to the CDR3, 45 bases, with the frame set at the first base. The V and J ends are trimmed by 5 bases and 0 bases, leaving 11 bases between them. The sample holds a few counts of this clone. There is no known antigen for this receptor. Base qualities are not recorded, but no much larger clone differs from it by a single base.

The sequence derives from a man aged 25-45 years in good health and CMV-seronegative. The sequence links TRBV6-1 to TRBJ1-3; TRBD1 is perhaps the D gene, given 6 matching bases. Sample: PBMCs. The DNA sequence is as follows: TGTGCCAGCAGTTCCGGACAGAGCTCTGGAAACACCATATATTTT. This codes for CASSSGQSSGNTIYF.